A selection of T cell receptor beta chains follows, all from one sample in a study of PD-1 blockade in classical Hodgkin lymphoma. Profiled with immunoSEQ multiplex PCR; TCRdb holds only in-frame clones, not every one. The table lists 20,000 to 30,000 clones, around 80% of them singletons. Sequencing used peripheral blood mononuclear cells (PBMCs), obtained before the second cycle of nivolumab. The receptors derive from a human donor with classical Hodgkin lymphoma. The CDR3 runs from the conserved cysteine through the conserved F or W. A D gene is named only where the DNA matches it firmly. Clone size, where shown, is once, few, many, or a class for clones that have expanded.

clone_size j_call d_call v_call cdr3_aa cdr3_nt
NA TRBJ1-4 NA TRBV5-4 CASSSALEEKLFF TGTGCCAGCAGCTCGGCCCTGGAGGAAAAACTGTTTTTT
NA TRBJ2-7 TRBD1 TRBV4-3 CASSRISGTGTEQYF TGCGCCAGCAGCAGAATTTCCGGGACAGGGACCGAGCAGTACTTC
NA TRBJ2-3 NA TRBV13 CASSQEEYTDTQYF TGTGCCAGCAGCCAGGAAGAATACACAGATACGCAGTATTTT
medium-sized TRBJ2-6 NA TRBV9 CASSAISGANVLTF TGTGCCAGCAGCGCCATTTCTGGGGCCAACGTCCTGACTTTC
NA TRBJ1-4 TRBD1 TRBV30 CASQRDRAHNEKLFF TGTGCCTCGCAGAGGGACAGGGCACATAATGAAAAACTGTTTTTT
NA TRBJ2-2 NA TRBV28 CASSLSSGELFF TGTGCCAGCAGTTTAAGTTCCGGGGAGCTGTTTTTT
once TRBJ2-7 TRBD1 TRBV28 CASSPSGQGAHEQYF TGTGCCAGCAGTCCTTCGGGACAGGGGGCCCACGAGCAGTACTTC
NA TRBJ2-5 NA TRBV27 CASSLFPQGWETQYF TGTGCCAGCAGTTTATTCCCACAGGGTTGGGAGACCCAGTACTTC
few TRBJ2-3 NA TRBV7-2 CASSLYGGMSDTQYF TGTGCCAGCAGCTTATACGGGGGAATGTCAGATACGCAGTATTTT
NA TRBJ2-3 TRBD2 TRBV15 CATSREGRVTTDTQYF TGTGCCACCAGCAGAGAGGGGAGGGTTACGACAGATACGCAGTATTTT
once TRBJ1-4 NA TRBV7-7 CASSLAIREKLFF TGTGCTAGCAGCTTAGCGATCCGTGAAAAACTGTTTTTT
NA TRBJ2-5 TRBD2 TRBV7-6 CASSSLVGLAGGQETQYF TGTGCCAGCAGCTCACTGGTGGGCCTAGCGGGGGGGCAAGAGACCCAGTACTTC
NA TRBJ2-5 NA TRBV28 CASSFGGTQETQYF TGTGCCAGCAGTTTTGGGGGGACCCAAGAGACCCAGTACTTC
NA TRBJ1-3 TRBD1 TRBV19 CASSSEDRLSTRGNTIYF TGTGCCAGTAGCAGCGAGGACAGGCTGTCAACCCGTGGAAACACCATATATTTT
NA TRBJ1-5 NA TRBV16 CASSQSSGGQPQHF TGTGCCAGCAGCCAATCGTCGGGGGGGCAGCCCCAGCATTTT
NA TRBJ1-4 NA TRBV4-3 CASSQVLNAVFNEKLFF TGCGCCAGCAGCCAAGTACTGAACGCGGTTTTTAATGAAAAACTGTTTTTT
NA TRBJ1-1 NA TRBV10-3 CAIRPTGENTEAFF TGTGCCATCAGACCTACCGGGGAGAACACTGAGGCTTTCTTT
medium-sized TRBJ2-1 NA TRBV6-4 CASSGSSGADEQFF TGTGCCAGCAGTGGGTCCAGTGGGGCGGATGAGCAGTTCTTC
NA TRBJ1-3 NA TRBV19 CASSPGRSSGNTIYF TGTGCCAGTAGTCCTGGACGGAGCTCTGGAAACACCATATATTTT
NA TRBJ1-2 NA TRBV18 CASSSSRGSDYGYTF TGTGCCAGCTCCTCATCCCGAGGGAGTGACTATGGCTACACCTTC
NA TRBJ1-6 NA TRBV7-2 CASSFNRDSPLHF TGTGCCAGCAGCTTTAACAGGGATTCACCCCTCCACTTT
NA TRBJ2-7 NA TRBV5-4 CASSLAYRVHEQYF TGTGCCAGCAGCTTGGCCTACAGGGTCCACGAGCAGTACTTC
NA TRBJ1-1 NA TRBV6-4 CASSVQINTEAFF TGTGCCAGCAGTGTCCAGATTAACACTGAAGCTTTCTTT
NA TRBJ1-1 TRBD1 TRBV27 CASSSLTGTANTEAFF TGTGCCAGCAGTTCCTTGACCGGGACAGCGAACACTGAAGCTTTCTTT
few TRBJ2-7 NA TRBV19 CASSINDLSEQYF TGTGCCAGTAGTATTAACGATTTATCCGAGCAGTACTTC
NA TRBJ1-3 NA TRBV10-3 CAISEQLPGTGNTIYF TGTGCCATCAGTGAGCAGCTACCTGGTACTGGAAACACCATATATTTT
NA TRBJ1-5 TRBD1 TRBV19 CASSFGTGGSNQPQHF TGTGCCAGTAGCTTCGGGACAGGGGGAAGCAATCAGCCCCAGCATTTT
once TRBJ1-2 NA TRBV4-3 CASSQGRVGYGYTF TGCGCCAGCAGCCAAGGCAGGGTTGGCTATGGCTACACCTTC
NA TRBJ2-5 NA TRBV5-6 CASSLGLTGARGETQYF TGTGCCAGCAGCCTGGGGCTTACGGGGGCCCGGGGGGAGACCCAGTACTTC
NA TRBJ2-6 NA TRBV15 CATSPGGSGANVLTF TGTGCCACCAGCCCAGGAGGCTCTGGGGCCAACGTCCTGACTTTC
NA TRBJ1-2 NA TRBV5-5 CASSLERGGYTF TGTGCCAGCAGCTTGGAGAGAGGCGGCTACACCTTC